This T cell receptor beta chain was found in a study of T cells in Graves' hyperthyroidism and ophthalmopathy. Study overall: Peripheral blood was acquired at first diagnosis, ahead of any therapy whatsoever.

After removal of 5 bases from V and 0 bases from J, the junction contained 3 bases not matched to a gene. The CDR3 runs to 15 residues. Germline values: CDR1 MNHEY, CDR2 SMNVEV (reference sequence). Amplification yielded TCR beta CDR3 regions, with RNA transcripts as the source. A first-round RT-PCR of the TCR CDR3 used the HTBI primer set. A single record per CDR3 protein comes from TCRdb applying MiXCR to the multiplex PCR reads. Of a few hundred thousand distinct CDR3 sequences in the sample, roughly 15% are singletons; the top ten hold 2.5% to 4%. This clonotype was recorded a few times. The TCR comes from a woman aged 40 to 50 with Graves' ophthalmopathy. Sequenced sample: blood. The chain is built from TRBV27 and TRBJ2-1, with 8 nucleotides matching TRBD2. This CDR3 reads CASSPRGVSYNEQFF. The CDR3 bases are TGTGCCAGCAGTCCGCGGGGGGTCTCCTACAATGAGCAGTTCTTC.